This TCR beta chain was sequenced for a study of CD8+ T cells in alopecia areata. On the study more broadly: Oral tofacitinib (5 to 10 mg twice daily) was administered to treated patients. Study results and caveats: Normal scalp showed lower clonality than lesional scalp, especially alopecia totalis/universalis.

Points on this clone: Its antigen is unidentified.

Documented treatment: oral pan-JAK inhibitor, 5-10 mg twice daily. Using a FACSAria, the CD4+ and CD8+ T cells were sorted from the PBMCs. Extracted RNA was reverse transcribed into cDNA, the sequencing template. Libraries were prepared by immunoSEQ multiplex PCR; TCRdb keeps only in-frame clonotypes and omits some of them. In the table there are some 190,000 clones, less than 70% of which are singletons. Per germline, CDR1 SGHTA and CDR2 FQGNSA. The V end was cut by 1 base, the J end by 4 bases, with 6 bases between. CDR3 length equals 13 residues. The receptor was derived from a human donor with alopecia areata. This rearrangement joins TRBV7-2 to TRBJ2-3; tentatively, D is TRBD1 (6 bases). The sample here was CD4+ T cells sorted from blood, taken around week 50, from a patient treated with tofacitinib. CDR3 DNA sequence: TGTGCCAGCAGCTTAGACAGGGCAGATACGCAGTATTTT. It encodes CASSLDRADTQYF. Looking up the rest from reference TRBV7-2 and TRBJ2-3 gives the full variable domain: GAGVSQSPSNKVTEKGKDVELRCDPISGHTALYWYRQSLGQGLEFLIYFQGNSAPDKSGLPSDRFSAERTGGSVSTLTIQRTQQEDSAVYLCASSLDRADTQYFGPGTRLTVL.